The rows below give T cell receptor beta chains drawn from one sample of a study of blood T cell repertoires in COVID-19. The repertoire was sequenced with immunoSEQ multiplex PCR; TCRdb's copy has only in-frame clones and lacks some. The data show about 150,000 clones, with around four fifths seen just once and about 6.1% held by the top ten. Sequencing was carried out using PBMCs or T cells enriched from blood (not recorded which). The source is a woman between 40 and 55 years old who had recovered from COVID-19. Both conserved end residues are part of each CDR3. The D gene is left open where the match is weak. Size values are once, few and many counts, or a class for expanded clones, and some rows have none.

TRBV6-1,.,.,TRBJ1-6,CASSEAAGGRNSPLHF
TRBV2,TRBD2,.,TRBJ2-5,CASSDLSLAGAGEETQYF
TRBV4-1,TRBD1,.,TRBJ1-2,CASSQGAALGTEDGYTF
TRBV18,.,.,TRBJ1-6,CASSPGGDSPLHF
TRBV9,TRBD1,.,TRBJ2-2,CASSKPGQGLTGELFF
TRBV11-2,.,.,TRBJ1-4,CASSLGWRAGEGNEKLFF
TRBV6-5,.,.,TRBJ2-2,CASSYFGLNTGELFF
TRBV10-1,TRBD1,.,TRBJ1-2,CASRPPGTGTYGYTF
TRBV7-9,TRBD1,once,TRBJ2-1,CASSSTGKESYNEQFF
TRBV12-5,.,.,TRBJ1-1,CASLQDTEAFF
TRBV29-1,.,.,TRBJ1-1,CSVHSPRDTEAFF
TRBV5-8,.,few,TRBJ2-2,CASSLHRAGELFF
TRBV7-9,.,.,TRBJ2-7,CASSLVLLRGYGEQYF
TRBV18,TRBD1,.,TRBJ1-2,CASSPQGGQGVYGYTF
TRBV28,.,.,TRBJ1-6,CASSLGSGRGSPLHF
TRBV6-4,.,.,TRBJ2-2,CASSPSPDRNTGELFF
TRBV12-3/TRBV12-4,.,.,TRBJ1-1,CASSSDRKAFF
TRBV11-3,.,.,TRBJ1-1,CASSLGGEAFF
TRBV6-4,TRBD2,.,TRBJ2-3,CASSEGMAGGVTQYF
TRBV4-1,TRBD1,.,TRBJ1-5,CASSQTLTGSNQPQHF
TRBV24-1,TRBD1,few,TRBJ2-1,CATSEGATGYNEQFF
TRBV9,.,.,TRBJ2-7,CASSVENSLGEQYF
TRBV5-1,.,.,TRBJ2-7,CASKRVGGDEQYF
TRBV30,TRBD1,.,TRBJ1-6,CAWNWGRGDSPLHF
TRBV27,TRBD1,.,TRBJ2-1,CASSRDRLVNEQFF
TRBV5-1,.,.,TRBJ1-2,CASSSTSHTNYGYTF
TRBV6-5,TRBD1,.,TRBJ1-2,CATLQGDPIYGYTF
TRBV5-1,.,.,TRBJ2-2,CASSLRSTVGTGELFF
TRBV29-1,.,.,TRBJ1-2,CSAGPGVSGYTF
TRBV11-2,.,.,TRBJ1-2,CASSLDGQNYGYTF
TRBV5-5,.,.,TRBJ2-7,CASSLNRENEQYF
TRBV11-1,.,.,TRBJ1-1,CASSLAGVTEAFF
TRBV7-8,.,.,TRBJ2-3,CASSLVGESDTQYF
TRBV27,TRBD2,.,TRBJ2-7,CASSPTGGSYEQYF
TRBV5-6,TRBD1,.,TRBJ2-7,CASSSGTGNEQYF
TRBV7-3,TRBD2,.,TRBJ2-3,CASSSWTSGRAGTDTQYF
TRBV11-3,TRBD1,.,TRBJ2-1,CASSRELDRDNEQFF
TRBV29-1,.,.,TRBJ2-2,CSGYRDTDTTGELFF
TRBV13,.,.,TRBJ1-5,CASSEGHSNQPQHF
TRBV7-8,TRBD1,.,TRBJ1-1,CASSFGTANTEAFF
TRBV25-1,TRBD1,.,TRBJ1-4,CASNPTGGPNEKLFF
TRBV5-4,TRBD2,once,TRBJ2-3,CASSRGTSGTDTQYF
TRBV10-3,.,.,TRBJ1-1,CAISDEGMNTEAFF
TRBV13,.,.,TRBJ2-5,CASSRRSDGIGGQYF
TRBV9,TRBD1,.,TRBJ1-1,CASSVAGQPNLGTEAFF
TRBV6-5,TRBD1,.,TRBJ1-1,CASSYPGGNTEAFF
TRBV9,TRBD2,.,TRBJ2-5,CASSEPLAGGLETQYF
TRBV25-1,.,once,TRBJ2-7,CASSDSYEQYF
TRBV9,TRBD2,.,TRBJ2-5,CASSVVPSGGGYQETQYF
TRBV30,TRBD1,.,TRBJ1-5,CAWSSDRDNQPQHF
TRBV19,.,.,TRBJ1-5,CASSIVAGGNQPQHF
TRBV4-1,.,.,TRBJ1-6,CASSRQYYNSPLHF
TRBV3-1/TRBV3-2,TRBD2,.,TRBJ2-7,CASSHRTSGEQYF
TRBV7-8,.,.,TRBJ2-7,CASSLGTTYEQYF
TRBV7-9,.,few,TRBJ2-1,CASSLEAGRSSNEQFF
TRBV9,.,.,TRBJ2-3,CASSASAGARADTQYF
TRBV2,.,.,TRBJ1-2,CASSEGDRIYGYTF
TRBV3-1/TRBV3-2,TRBD2,.,TRBJ2-5,CASTGLAGGETQYF